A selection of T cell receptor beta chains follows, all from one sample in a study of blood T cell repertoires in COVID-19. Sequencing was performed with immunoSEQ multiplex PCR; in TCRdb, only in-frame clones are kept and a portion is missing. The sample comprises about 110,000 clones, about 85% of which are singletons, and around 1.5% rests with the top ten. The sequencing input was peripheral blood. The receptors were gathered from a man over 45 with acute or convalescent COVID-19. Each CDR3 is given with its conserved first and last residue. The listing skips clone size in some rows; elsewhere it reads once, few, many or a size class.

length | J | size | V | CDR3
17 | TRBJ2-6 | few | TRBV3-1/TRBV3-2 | CASSQGRGRTGANVLTF
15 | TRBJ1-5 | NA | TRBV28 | CASSPSTGGGQPQHF
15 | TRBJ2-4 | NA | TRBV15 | CATSRVQGVKNIQYF
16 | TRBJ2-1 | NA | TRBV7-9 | CASSLLAGSSYNEQFF
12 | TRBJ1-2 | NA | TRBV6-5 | CASTPGIYGYTF
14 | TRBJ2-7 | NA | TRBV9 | CASSPLGSSYEQYF
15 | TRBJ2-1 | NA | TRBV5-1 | CASSLQGQGRDEQFF
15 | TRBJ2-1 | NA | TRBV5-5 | CASSPGLAGGRYQFF
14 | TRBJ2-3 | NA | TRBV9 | CASSRAGGGDTQYF
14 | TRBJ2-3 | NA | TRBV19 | CASGGTGYTDTQYF
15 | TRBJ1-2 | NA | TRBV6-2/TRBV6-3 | CASSTRQGANYGYTF
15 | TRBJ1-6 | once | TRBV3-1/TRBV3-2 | CASSPSTGANSPLHF
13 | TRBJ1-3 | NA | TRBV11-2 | CASSLAGGNTIYF
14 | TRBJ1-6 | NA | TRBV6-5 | CASSYQDYNSPLHF
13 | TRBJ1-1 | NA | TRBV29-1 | CSVRTAMNTEAFF
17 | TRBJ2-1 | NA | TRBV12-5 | CASGLERGTSTNNEQFF
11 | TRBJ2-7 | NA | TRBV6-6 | CASRISYEQYF
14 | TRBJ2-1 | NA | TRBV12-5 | CASGVARGSSEQFF
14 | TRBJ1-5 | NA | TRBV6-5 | CASSPGDSNQPQHF
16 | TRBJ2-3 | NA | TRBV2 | CASSEVGSGGTDTQYF
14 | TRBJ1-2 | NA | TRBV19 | CATSTRGLNYGYTF
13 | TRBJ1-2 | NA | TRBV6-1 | CASSETPNYGYTF
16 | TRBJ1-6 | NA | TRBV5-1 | CASSPGYGQGNSPLHF
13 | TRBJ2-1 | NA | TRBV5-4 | CASSWVLGNEQFF
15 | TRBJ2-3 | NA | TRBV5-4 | CASSLQRASTDTQYF
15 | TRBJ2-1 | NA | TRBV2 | CASSEGQGARNEQFF
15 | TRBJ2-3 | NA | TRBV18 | CASSPQGATTDTQYF
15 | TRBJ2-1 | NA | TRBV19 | CASRSTSGGYNEQFF
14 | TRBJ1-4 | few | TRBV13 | CASSHRGDGEKLFF
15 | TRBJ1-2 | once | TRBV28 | CASSPGTGVSYGYTF
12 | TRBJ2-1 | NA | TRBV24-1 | CATSDRVDEQFF
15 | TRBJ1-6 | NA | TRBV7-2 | CASSLDRFINSPLHF
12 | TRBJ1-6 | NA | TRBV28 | CASSSGDSPLHF
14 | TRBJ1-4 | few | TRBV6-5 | CASCMGYYNEKLFF
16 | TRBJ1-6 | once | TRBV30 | CAWSTTGTGGWSPLHF
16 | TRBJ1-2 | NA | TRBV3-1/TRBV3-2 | CASSPFHGQEYYGYTF
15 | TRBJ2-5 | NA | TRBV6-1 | CASSEAGGSQETQYF
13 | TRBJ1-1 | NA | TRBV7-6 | CASSSTPNTEAFF
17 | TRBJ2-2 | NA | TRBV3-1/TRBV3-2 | CASSQGGSNRYHGELFF
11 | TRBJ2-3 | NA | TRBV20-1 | CSAIVTDTQYF
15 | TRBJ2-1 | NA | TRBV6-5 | CASSLAGSSYNEQFF
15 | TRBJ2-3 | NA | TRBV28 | CASSLSTGGEDTQYF
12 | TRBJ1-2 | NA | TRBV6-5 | CASTGGSYGYTF
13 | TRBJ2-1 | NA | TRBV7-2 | CASSLVIRYEQFF
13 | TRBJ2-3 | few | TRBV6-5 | CASRGLAFGTQYF
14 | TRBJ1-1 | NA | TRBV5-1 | CASSAQGGHTEAFF